These T cell receptor beta chains were read from a single sample in a study of OX40 agonist ivuxolimab in advanced cancers. Here immunoSEQ multiplex PCR was the method, and the copy in TCRdb shows in-frame clones only, minus some. Of under 50,000 clones in the sample, approximately 90% were seen once. Sequences were derived from CD4+ or CD8+ T cells sorted from blood, sampled in a trial of the OX40 agonist ivuxolimab. These receptors all stem from an adult with an advanced solid tumor such as melanoma, head and neck, liver or kidney cancer. The CDR3 runs from the conserved cysteine through the conserved F or W. D genes are given only for firm matches. Clone size appears in some rows only: once, few, many, or a class for an expanded clone.

len | j_gene | abundance | v_gene | d_gene | CDR3aa | CDR3nt
16 | TRBJ1-5 | . | TRBV23-1 | . | CASSQSMEGRRQPQHF | TGCGCCAGCAGTCAATCAATGGAGGGGCGAAGGCAGCCCCAGCATTTT
13 | TRBJ2-5 | once | TRBV9 | . | CASSAGGRETQYF | TGTGCCAGCAGCGCCGGGGGCCGGGAGACCCAGTACTTC
15 | TRBJ2-7 | . | TRBV11-2 | . | CASSLVTGDPYEQYF | TGTGCCAGCAGCTTAGTGACAGGCGATCCTTACGAGCAGTACTTC
16 | TRBJ2-7 | . | TRBV27 | TRBD2 | CASRFGLAGNSYEQYF | TGTGCCAGCAGATTTGGACTAGCGGGTAACTCCTACGAGCAGTACTTC
15 | TRBJ2-7 | . | TRBV15 | TRBD2 | CATSGRLAGEYEQYF | TGTGCCACCAGCGGCAGACTAGCGGGAGAGTACGAGCAGTACTTC
13 | TRBJ2-3 | . | TRBV29-1 | . | CSVEWRDADTQYF | TGCAGCGTTGAGTGGAGGGACGCAGATACGCAGTATTTT
12 | TRBJ1-5 | few | TRBV13 | . | CASSLGGQPQHF | TGTGCCAGCAGCTTAGGGGGACAGCCCCAGCATTTT
16 | TRBJ2-5 | . | TRBV5-6 | . | CASSLSGDTPQETQYF | TGTGCCAGCAGCTTGAGCGGGGACACACCCCAAGAGACCCAGTACTTC
12 | TRBJ1-1 | . | TRBV5-8 | . | CASSPGLTEAFF | TGTGCCAGCAGCCCGGGACTCACTGAAGCTTTCTTT
11 | TRBJ2-5 | . | TRBV6-6 | . | CASSYGETQYF | TGTGCCAGCAGTTACGGGGAGACCCAGTACTTC
14 | TRBJ1-5 | . | TRBV2 | . | CASSEGLTNQPQHF | TGTGCCAGCAGTGAGGGACTCACCAATCAGCCCCAGCATTTT